This TCR beta chain was retrieved from a study of ipilimumab plus nivolumab after autologous stem cell transplantation. Turning to the study itself: Both relapsed and primary refractory DLBCL were included.

As regards this clone: The DNA is left out, because the CDR3 cannot be placed on it with certainty; the CDR3 is given as TCRdb lists it.

Including both end residues, the CDR3 is 18 amino acids long. This table comes from immunoSEQ multiplex PCR, and its TCRdb copy is limited to in-frame clones, with some not included. Altogether 15,000 to 20,000 clones are present, 65% to 85% being singletons, with the ten largest covering 6% to 7%. Sequencing used PBMCs, obtained in a trial of ipilimumab plus nivolumab as post-transplant consolidation. The V gene is TRBV21-1, the J gene TRBJ2-3; TRBD2, as called in the table, went unchecked against the DNA. TRBV21-1 is recorded as a pseudogene. This clonotype originated in a male donor with diffuse large B-cell lymphoma. The CDR3 sequence is CASSKALWASGSTDTQYF.